The clone carrying this TCR beta chain was recorded a few times. Its antigen is as yet unknown. The germline V gene has CDR1 SGDLS and CDR2 YYNGEE. With 0 bases removed from V and 0 bases from J, the gap between germline ends came to 7 bases. This CDR3 spans 15 amino acids. This entry is derived from a study of T cells after yellow fever vaccination. Overall study results and limits: Once the booster was given, most primary-vaccination clones reappeared, at around 96% for CD4 and approximately 88% for CD8. Contaminating bulk clonotypes could be abundant in FACS-sorted repertoires.

It was through 5'RACE template switching that TCR cDNA was made, with a universal primer site and UMIs added. TCRdb used MiXCR to reprocess the 5' RACE reads, holding one entry per CDR3 protein. The table includes about 160,000 distinct CDR3 sequences, around 9.3% detected once. V gene TRBV9 combines with J gene TRBJ2-1; D is ambiguous. Sequenced material: CD8+ T cells sorted from PBMCs, taken 45 days after the yellow fever booster vaccination. The source is a man aged 18 to 30 who received the YFV17D yellow fever vaccine. CDR3 region: CASSVEGLSYNEQFF. As DNA, the CDR3 is TGTGCCAGCAGCGTAGAAGGGCTCTCCTACAATGAGCAGTTCTTC.